This T cell receptor (beta chain) was identified in a study of graft-versus-host responses after intestinal transplantation. Study context: Multivisceral, liver-intestinal, or isolated intestinal grafts went to recipients. Anti-thymocyte globulin served as induction for all recipients, who then took tacrolimus and steroids for approximately three years.

The CDR3 consists of 13 residues. Germline V gene lookup returns CDR1 MGHRA and CDR2 YSYEKL. The ends were cut back, 3 bases at V and 3 bases at J, with 7 bases in the middle. Study conclusions and caveats: GvH clones turned up in recipient marrow; some had shown up first in ileum or blood. Subjects displaying graft-donor T cell macrochimerism possessed elevated graft-versus-host to host-versus-graft clonal ratios inside allografts.

Comments on this clone: Antigen unknown.

Assay: immunoSEQ multiplex PCR; the TCRdb copy retains only in-frame clones and omits some. This table has 93,000 or so clones, 93% appearing once. The TCR comes from a human donor who received an intestinal transplant. Sequencing was performed on unstimulated CD8+ T cells sorted from spleen or lymph node cells, taken before intestinal transplant. The rearrangement joins TRBV4-1 to TRBJ2-3, with a possible D match to TRBD2 (5 bases). CDR3: CASSHSGTDTQYF. Written as DNA, the CDR3 is TGCGCCAGCAGCCACTCGGGGACAGATACGCAGTATTTT.